This entry lists 31 T cell receptor beta chains sequenced from one sample in a study of blood T cell repertoires in COVID-19. The assay was immunoSEQ multiplex PCR, and TCRdb's table has in-frame clones only and misses some. The table records about 250,000 clones, under 85% of them present only once. The sequenced sample consisted of peripheral blood. The receptor set was obtained from a woman in her forties with active or convalescent COVID-19.

This chain uses TRBV19 with TRBJ1-6, with D perhaps matching TRBD1 (6 bases). The CDR3 has 17 amino acids. Trimming removed 4 bases at V and 2 bases at J, with 15 bases between. From germline, CDR1 is LNHDA and CDR2 SQIVND (reference sequence). The CDR3 region is CASSTTGIGTYNSPLHF. CDR3 sequence (DNA): TGTGCCAGTAGTACCACAGGGATAGGTACCTATAATTCACCCCTCCACTTT.

The chain recombines TRBV6-5 with TRBJ2-7; D may be TRBD1 (6 bases). CDR3 size: 13 residues. Trimming took off 6 bases at V and 2 bases at J, with 11 bases between the two ends. In germline, CDR1 is MNHEY, CDR2 SVGAGI. The CDR3 region is CASSRQGPYEQYV. The CDR3 DNA reads TGTGCCAGCAGCAGGCAGGGGCCCTACGAGCAGTACGTC.

The chain carries TRBV7-9 and TRBJ1-3, with D perhaps matching TRBD1 (6 bases). This CDR3 region has 16 residues. The germline V gene encodes CDR1 SEHNR and CDR2 FQNEAQ (reference sequence). V was clipped by 8 bases and J by 4 bases, with 21 bases between them. The CDR3 protein is CASGPSGGLGGNTIYF. DNA for the CDR3: TGTGCCAGCGGTCCTTCTGGGGGCCTGGGGGGAAACACCATATATTTT.

CDR3 nucleotide sequence: TGTGCCAGCAGTTTTTGGCAGGGAAACACCGGGGAGCTGTTTTTT. Translation gives CASSFWQGNTGELFF. V usage is TRBV27 and J usage is TRBJ2-2; a possible D gene is TRBD1 (5 bases). Trimming stripped 3 bases from V and 2 bases from J, with 10 bases between. Per germline, CDR1 MNHEY and CDR2 SMNVEV (reference sequence). CDR3 length: 15 residues.

This rearrangement joins TRBV28 to TRBJ1-1; tentative D call: TRBD1 (6 bases). CDR3 size: 12 residues. V lost 5 bases and J 11 bases, leaving 15 bases between the germline ends. In germline, CDR1 is MDHEN, CDR2 SYDVKM. CDR3 coding DNA: TGTGCCAGCAGTCGGCAGGGGATTAGGGCTTTCTTT. As protein: CASSRQGIRAFF.

The CDR3 nucleotides read TGTGCCAGCACCCTGGACAGGGGGCGAGGCTACACCTTC. Residues: CASTLDRGRGYTF. This chain joins TRBV28 and TRBJ1-2, with 11 nucleotides matching TRBD1. This CDR3 is 13 amino acids long. Losses at the gene ends were 7 bases for V and 8 bases for J; bases not matched to a gene: 6. The V gene's germline CDR1 is MDHEN and CDR2 SYDVKM.

V and J are TRBV7-9 and TRBJ2-2, with 9 bases lining up with TRBD1. V was clipped by 5 bases and J by 4 bases; unmatched bases: 8. The germline gives CDR1 SEHNR, CDR2 FQNEAQ (reference sequence). The CDR3 contains 16 residues. CDR3 bases: TGTGCCAGCAGCACGGGAGACAGGGGGTTCACCGGGGAGCTGTTTTTT. Its translation: CASSTGDRGFTGELFF.

Comments on this clone: The same CDR3 can be traced to other DNA sequences in this sample. The DNA for the CDR3 is TGTGCCACCAGTGATTTGGGCAGTAATTATGGCTACACCTTC. Residues: CATSDLGSNYGYTF. This rearrangement joins TRBV24-1 to TRBJ1-2; unclear D gene. V lost 0 bases to trimming and J lost 5 bases, with 9 bases between them. The CDR3 consists of 14 residues. Germline V gene sequence: CDR1 KGHDR, CDR2 SFDVKD.

The chain recombines TRBV18 with TRBJ2-1, with TRBD2 matching over 14 bases. The CDR3 is made up of 16 amino acids. CDR1 is KGHSH, CDR2 LQKENI, per germline. Trimming removed 8 bases from V and 9 bases from J; junction bases left unmatched: 12. The chain's CDR3 is CASTGLAGGPGGEQFF. The CDR3 nucleotides are TGTGCCAGCACCGGACTAGCGGGGGGTCCCGGTGGTGAGCAGTTCTTC. Together with reference TRBV18 and TRBJ2-1, the CDR3 gives the full variable domain: NAGVMQNPRHLVRRRGQEARLRCSPMKGHSHVYWYRQLPEEGLKFMVYLQKENIIDESGMPKERFSAEFPKEGPSILRIQQVVRGDSAAYFCASTGLAGGPGGEQFFGPGTRLTVL.

This chain links TRBV2 with TRBJ1-2, with D possibly matching TRBD1 (6 bases). The germline CDR1 and CDR2 sequences are SNHLY and FYNNEI. V lost 5 bases to trimming and J lost 5 bases, with 15 bases between them. The CDR3 consists of 14 residues. CDR3 residues: CASSYDRLGYGYTF. Written as DNA, the CDR3 is TGTGCCAGCAGTTACGACAGGTTAGGATATGGCTACACCTTC.

The J gene is TRBJ2-1, the V gene TRBV5-5; 8 nucleotides line up with TRBD2. CDR3 length: 18 amino acids. The J segment lost 0 bases and the V segment lost 1 base, leaving 9 bases of the junction unmatched. Germline V gene lookup returns CDR1 SGHKS and CDR2 YYEKEE (reference sequence). The CDR3 DNA reads TGTGCCAGCAGCTTGTTGAGGCTAGCGGGCTTCTCCTACAATGAGCAGTTCTTC. This gives the protein CASSLLRLAGFSYNEQFF.

The J gene is TRBJ2-1, the V gene TRBV3-1 (or the pseudogene TRBV3-2); 11 bases match TRBD2. Trimming cost V 1 base and J 9 bases; bases outside gene matches: 8. This CDR3 comprises 16 residues. In germline, CDR1 is LGHDT, CDR2 YNNKEL (reference sequence). The CDR3 protein is CASSQGLAGIDLEQFF. CDR3 DNA sequence: TGTGCCAGCAGCCAAGGACTAGCGGGGATCGATCTTGAGCAGTTCTTC.

With respect to this clone: The DNA is left out, because the CDR3 cannot be placed on it with certainty; the CDR3 is given as TCRdb lists it. The rearrangement uses TRBV12-5 and TRBJ2-1; TRBD2, the D gene given by the table, was not confirmed from the DNA. The germline CDR1 and CDR2 sequences are LGHNT and FRNRAP. The CDR3 is made up of 16 amino acids, end residues included. CDR3 protein: CASGLVMGTRVHEQFF.

A word on this clone: Additional DNA sequences in this sample encode the identical CDR3. The V call is TRBV2, the J call TRBJ1-5, with D possibly matching TRBD1 (6 bases). With 0 bases removed from V and 7 bases from J, the gap between germline ends came to 13 bases. Per the germline V gene, CDR1 is SNHLY and CDR2 is FYNNEI. CDR3 size: 15 residues. The CDR3 loop is CASSEARGAGQPQHF. The DNA of the CDR3 is TGTGCCAGCAGTGAAGCTCGGGGGGCAGGGCAGCCCCAGCATTTT.

The V gene is TRBV24-1, the J gene TRBJ1-2; D possibly corresponds to TRBD1 (5 bases). The germline gives CDR1 KGHDR, CDR2 SFDVKD. V was shortened by 5 bases and J by 8 bases, with 20 bases between the two germline ends. CDR3 size: 15 residues. CDR3 loop: CATSGKRGDIGGYTF. The CDR3 DNA is TGTGCCACCAGTGGGAAACGGGGGGATATAGGCGGCTACACCTTC.

The gene calls are TRBV12-5 and TRBJ1-1; TRBD1 agrees at 8 bases. There are 15 residues in the CDR3. The trim removed 3 bases at V and 5 bases at J, leaving 8 bases unmatched. Germline loops: CDR1 LGHNT, CDR2 FRNRAP. The CDR3 coding sequence is TGTGCTAGTGGTTTCTACCAGGGGGCGCGGACTGAAGCTTTCTTT. The encoded protein is CASGFYQGARTEAFF.

J is TRBJ1-1 and V is TRBV29-1, with D unresolved. V was trimmed by 7 bases and J by 6 bases, leaving 12 bases between them. Per the germline V gene, CDR1 is SQVTM and CDR2 is ANQGSEA. The CDR3 length is 11 residues. CDR3 region: CSAKEGAEAFF. The DNA for the CDR3 is TGCAGCGCCAAAGAGGGCGCTGAAGCTTTCTTT.

Comments on this clone: The identical CDR3 is also encoded by other nucleotide sequences in the sample. The J gene is TRBJ2-1, the V gene TRBV19; 7 bases are shared with TRBD1. This CDR3 is built from 12 residues. Unmatched junction bases numbered 3, after V lost 8 bases and J lost 5 bases. The germline V gene has CDR1 LNHDA and CDR2 SQIVND (reference sequence). CDR3 sequence (DNA): TGTGCCAGTCGACAGGGCAACAATGAGCAGTTCTTC. This gives the protein CASRQGNNEQFF.

The rearrangement links TRBV10-2 to TRBJ2-1; D call uncertain. Germline V gene sequence: CDR1 WSHSY, CDR2 SAAADI. Trimming cost V 4 bases and J 4 bases, with 8 bases left between them. This CDR3 contains 13 residues. This CDR3 is CASSANLYNEQFF. The CDR3 nucleotides read TGCGCCAGCAGTGCTAACTTATACAATGAGCAGTTCTTC.

The chain is built from TRBV3-1 (or the pseudogene TRBV3-2) and TRBJ2-3, with 8 nucleotides matching TRBD2. The germline V gene has CDR1 LGHDT and CDR2 YNNKEL (reference sequence). This CDR3 is built from 12 residues. Trimming removed 4 bases from V and 14 bases from J; junction bases left unmatched: 8. In DNA, the CDR3 is TGTGCCAGCAGCCCGGGGATAGCGGGGACGTATTTT. The encoded protein is CASSPGIAGTYF.

The J gene is TRBJ1-5, the V gene TRBV29-1; D is undetermined. The CDR3 covers 12 residues. Deletions cut 4 bases from V and 5 bases from J, with 9 bases between. Looked up from germline, CDR1 is SQVTM and CDR2 is ANQGSEA. CDR3 residues: CSVGHLDQPQHF. The CDR3 nucleotides read TGCAGCGTTGGGCATCTGGATCAGCCCCAGCATTTT.

The chain recombines TRBV30 with TRBJ2-5; 7 bases align to TRBD2. From germline, CDR1 is GTSNPN and CDR2 SVGIG (reference sequence). The V and J ends lost 2 bases and 4 bases, in that order; junction bases with no gene match: 1. The CDR3 consists of 12 residues. This chain's CDR3 is CAWSRLAETQYF. The CDR3 DNA sequence: TGTGCCTGGAGTAGACTAGCAGAGACCCAGTACTTC.

The chain combines TRBV9 with TRBJ1-2, with TRBD1 matching over 11 bases. The length of the CDR3 is 17 residues. Germline lookup yields CDR1 SGDLS and CDR2 YYNGEE. Germline trimming cut 2 bases from V and 3 bases from J; bases unmatched to any gene: 9. CDR3 nucleotides: TGTGCCAGCAGCGTTGGGGCCGGGACAGGGGGTTACTATGGCTACACCTTC. Amino acids: CASSVGAGTGGYYGYTF. Drawing the rest from reference TRBV9 and TRBJ1-2, the complete variable domain is DSGVTQTPKHLITATGQRVTLRCSPRSGDLSVYWYQQSLDQGLQFLIQYYNGEERAKGNILERFSAQQFPDLHSELNLSSLELGDSALYFCASSVGAGTGGYYGYTFGSGTRLTVV.

V gene TRBV6-5 combines with J gene TRBJ1-1; 11 bases are shared with TRBD1. The ends lost 7 bases at V and 12 bases at J; junction bases unmatched: 13. The length of the CDR3 is 14 residues. Germline V lookup: CDR1 MNHEY, CDR2 SVGAGI. The CDR3 DNA is TGTGCCAGCACCCTCACCCGGGACAGGGGGAAAACTTTCTTT. Protein product: CASTLTRDRGKTFF.

V usage is TRBV6-5 and J usage is TRBJ1-1, with D possibly TRBD1 on 6 matching bases. This CDR3 has 14 residues. Per the germline V gene, CDR1 is MNHEY and CDR2 is SVGAGI. Trimming removed 2 bases at V and 7 bases at J, with 14 bases between. CDR3: CASSYRVGGVEAFF. The CDR3 bases are TGTGCCAGCAGTTACCGTGTAGGGGGGGTTGAAGCTTTCTTT.

V gene TRBV19 combines with J gene TRBJ2-5, with TRBD2 as a possible D gene (5 bases). CDR1 LNHDA and CDR2 SQIVND come from the germline V gene (reference sequence). This CDR3 region has 12 residues. The V end was cut by 5 bases, the J end by 5 bases, with 9 bases between. The CDR3 reads CASSPTGETQYF. In DNA, the CDR3 is TGTGCCAGTAGTCCTACGGGGGAGACCCAGTACTTC.

The CDR3 DNA sequence: TGTGCCAGCAGTTACAATGGCTACACCTTC. Protein sequence: CASSYNGYTF. This sequence joins TRBV28 and TRBJ1-2; no clear D gene. Deletions cut 4 bases from V and 6 bases from J, with 3 bases between. The CDR3 has 10 amino acids. Per germline, CDR1 MDHEN and CDR2 SYDVKM.

The V gene is TRBV21-1, the J gene TRBJ1-2; TRBD1 is the table's D call and was not checked against the DNA. TRBV21-1 is a pseudogene segment. The CDR3 spans 16 residues. CDR3 amino acids: CASSKVPGQGLYGYTF. The CDR3 DNA follows: TGTGCCAGCAGCAAAGTGCCGGGACAGGGGCTCTATGGCTACACCTTC.

This chain joins TRBV28 and TRBJ1-6; 9 bases line up with TRBD1. There are 15 residues in the CDR3. Germline V gives CDR1 MDHEN, CDR2 SYDVKM. Trimming took 3 bases from V and 10 from J; bases not matched to a gene: 7. As DNA, the CDR3 is TGTGCCAGCAGTTTGACCGGGACAGGGCACTCACCCCTCCACTTT. Translation: CASSLTGTGHSPLHF.

The V gene is TRBV6-5, the J gene TRBJ1-1, with TRBD1 as a possible D gene (5 bases). V shed 10 bases and J shed 0 bases, with 12 bases lying between them. The CDR3 has 13 amino acids. CDR1 and CDR2 (germline): MNHEY, SVGAGI. The CDR3 spells CATRQLMNTEAFF. CDR3 nucleotides: TGTGCCACACGACAGCTCATGAACACTGAAGCTTTCTTT.

The rearrangement uses TRBV11-3 and TRBJ1-1; unclear D gene. The CDR3 has 13 amino acids. V was cut by 6 bases and J by 1 base, with 9 bases left in between. Germline CDR1 and CDR2: SGHNT and YENEEA. The CDR3 region is CASRVSGNTEAFF. CDR3 nucleotides: TGTGCCAGCAGGGTCAGCGGGAACACTGAAGCTTTCTTT.